One T cell receptor (beta chain) is described in this entry. Its antigen is still unknown. The junction departs from germline at one end; a sequencing error may be responsible. The method was immunoSEQ multiplex PCR; TCRdb's version includes in-frame clones alone and lacks a portion of them. The repertoire holds 55,000 to 75,000 clones, with approximately 95% as singletons. This CDR3 region has 16 residues. Germline values: CDR1 MNHNS, CDR2 SASEGT. The 120-subject validation cohort, separate from the approximately 660-subject first cohort, included the donors. The sample originates from a study of cytomegalovirus exposure and HLA in healthy donors. As for the study in general: In a later analysis, it was reported that the 120 validation repertoires had been produced on the same platform as the roughly 610 repertoires belonging to the first cohort.

Study findings and constraints: The tendency of first-cohort TCR clusters to co-occur in the 90 to 150 validation repertoires emerged from a later analysis.

The chain employs TRBV6-1 and TRBJ2-1, with D perhaps matching TRBD1 (5 bases). The TCR comes from a woman between 18 and 29 years old in good health and CMV-seropositive. The sample consisted of PBMCs. CDR3 nucleotide sequence: TGTGCCAGCAGTGCCGAAGTCCTAAGGGGCTACGATGAGCAGTTCTTC. This gives the protein CASSAEVLRGYDEQFF.